A selection of T cell receptor beta chains follows, all from one sample in a study of T cell changes during pregnancy in multiple sclerosis. Using immunoSEQ multiplex PCR, the repertoire was profiled, and TCRdb retains in-frame clones only, with some absent. The data show approximately 100,000 clones, over 80% seen once. The starting material was peripheral blood, obtained in the first trimester of pregnancy. These receptors all come from a female donor with multiple sclerosis, enrolled in a pregnancy study. Each CDR3 is given with its conserved first and last residue. The D gene is left open where the match is weak. Clone size is stated in some rows and not others, as once, few, many or a class when expanded.

clone_size	d_call	v_call	j_call	cdr3_aa
-	-	TRBV7-9	TRBJ2-7	CASSRDYEQYF
once	-	TRBV6-5	TRBJ2-7	CASSGLAGLDEQYF
-	TRBD2	TRBV5-6	TRBJ2-7	CASSLTSGGAYEQYF
-	-	TRBV30	TRBJ1-5	CAWTAGTWPTNQPQHF
-	-	TRBV7-3	TRBJ2-4	CASSLQGGENIQYF
once	-	TRBV4-1	TRBJ1-5	CASSQDFIGLQPQHF
-	TRBD1	TRBV7-3	TRBJ2-3	CASSSGQGTDTQYF
few	-	TRBV27	TRBJ2-2	CASSLWPTGELFF
-	TRBD2	TRBV7-6	TRBJ2-5	CASSPGGPRETQYF
-	-	TRBV5-1	TRBJ2-1	CASSLGANGMVEQFF
-	-	TRBV7-6	TRBJ1-6	CASSSGILANSPLHF
once	-	TRBV29-1	TRBJ1-3	CSVEAGNTIYF
-	-	TRBV18	TRBJ1-3	CASSQLEQGPGNTIYF
-	TRBD2	TRBV29-1	TRBJ2-3	CSVEDRLAGADTQYF
-	-	TRBV7-6	TRBJ1-6	CASSPGSRWNSPLHF
-	-	TRBV25-1	TRBJ1-6	CASSYQFQSPLHF
-	-	TRBV15	TRBJ2-3	CATSRDDLGARNTQYF
-	-	TRBV19	TRBJ2-7	CASREQNSYEQYF
-	-	TRBV2	TRBJ1-3	CASSETNNSGNTIYF
-	TRBD1	TRBV7-3	TRBJ1-2	CASSSRTGGGYTF
-	-	TRBV28	TRBJ1-2	CASTWGGDYGYTF
-	-	TRBV5-5	TRBJ2-7	CASSLEPGHAYEQYF
-	-	TRBV5-4	TRBJ2-7	CASSQDLNYEQYF
-	-	TRBV6-5	TRBJ1-5	CASSYAGGNQPQHF
-	-	TRBV6-1	TRBJ1-2	CASSEDIDYGYTF
-	-	TRBV7-3	TRBJ2-2	CASSLSGGNGELFF
once	TRBD1	TRBV2	TRBJ2-5	CASRQGAQETQYF
once	TRBD1	TRBV23-1	TRBJ2-7	CASSQPFDRAYEQYF
once	-	TRBV9	TRBJ2-2	CASSVAGVGTGELFF
-	TRBD2	TRBV5-5	TRBJ2-1	CASHVGGGNEQFF
-	-	TRBV30	TRBJ2-7	CAWSYRDVEQYF
-	TRBD1	TRBV6-6	TRBJ1-2	CASSANTGGGTDGYTF
-	-	TRBV6-1	TRBJ1-1	CASSEAVSGIHTEAFF
-	-	TRBV6-6	TRBJ2-1	CASSYEERYEQFF
-	TRBD2	TRBV7-3	TRBJ2-2	CASSRGGPGTGELFF
-	TRBD1	TRBV18	TRBJ1-3	CASSPLKGRSRQGFSGNTIYF
-	-	TRBV7-3	TRBJ2-2	CASSPPPGERTGELFF
-	-	TRBV30	TRBJ1-4	CAWSVRSGYPYATNEKLFF
-	TRBD1	TRBV5-6	TRBJ1-2	CASSPGQFGYTF
few	-	TRBV5-1	TRBJ2-7	CASSPYRDTSEQYF
once	TRBD1	TRBV5-1	TRBJ2-7	CASSLDGTGNGEQYF
-	-	TRBV27	TRBJ1-1	CASRSGTEAFF
-	-	TRBV9	TRBJ2-2	CASSVVGGHTGELFF
-	TRBD1	TRBV7-2	TRBJ1-6	CASSLAGTGFTGSPLHF
-	-	TRBV4-2	TRBJ1-4	CASSTHKGIGGSTNEKLFF
-	-	TRBV5-1	TRBJ2-7	CASSPLVGRGGAYEQYF
-	TRBD2	TRBV9	TRBJ2-2	CASSAAGVHTGELFF
-	-	TRBV19	TRBJ2-3	CASKRADTQYF
-	TRBD2	TRBV6-5	TRBJ2-2	CASTLAGGQLGELFF
-	TRBD2	TRBV9	TRBJ2-3	CASSGELAASTDTQYF
-	TRBD1	TRBV7-8	TRBJ1-4	CASSDRGRGEEKLFF
-	TRBD2	TRBV7-6	TRBJ2-7	CASSLGAGGSYEQYF
few	-	TRBV10-3	TRBJ1-1	CAISGSGAGDTEAFF